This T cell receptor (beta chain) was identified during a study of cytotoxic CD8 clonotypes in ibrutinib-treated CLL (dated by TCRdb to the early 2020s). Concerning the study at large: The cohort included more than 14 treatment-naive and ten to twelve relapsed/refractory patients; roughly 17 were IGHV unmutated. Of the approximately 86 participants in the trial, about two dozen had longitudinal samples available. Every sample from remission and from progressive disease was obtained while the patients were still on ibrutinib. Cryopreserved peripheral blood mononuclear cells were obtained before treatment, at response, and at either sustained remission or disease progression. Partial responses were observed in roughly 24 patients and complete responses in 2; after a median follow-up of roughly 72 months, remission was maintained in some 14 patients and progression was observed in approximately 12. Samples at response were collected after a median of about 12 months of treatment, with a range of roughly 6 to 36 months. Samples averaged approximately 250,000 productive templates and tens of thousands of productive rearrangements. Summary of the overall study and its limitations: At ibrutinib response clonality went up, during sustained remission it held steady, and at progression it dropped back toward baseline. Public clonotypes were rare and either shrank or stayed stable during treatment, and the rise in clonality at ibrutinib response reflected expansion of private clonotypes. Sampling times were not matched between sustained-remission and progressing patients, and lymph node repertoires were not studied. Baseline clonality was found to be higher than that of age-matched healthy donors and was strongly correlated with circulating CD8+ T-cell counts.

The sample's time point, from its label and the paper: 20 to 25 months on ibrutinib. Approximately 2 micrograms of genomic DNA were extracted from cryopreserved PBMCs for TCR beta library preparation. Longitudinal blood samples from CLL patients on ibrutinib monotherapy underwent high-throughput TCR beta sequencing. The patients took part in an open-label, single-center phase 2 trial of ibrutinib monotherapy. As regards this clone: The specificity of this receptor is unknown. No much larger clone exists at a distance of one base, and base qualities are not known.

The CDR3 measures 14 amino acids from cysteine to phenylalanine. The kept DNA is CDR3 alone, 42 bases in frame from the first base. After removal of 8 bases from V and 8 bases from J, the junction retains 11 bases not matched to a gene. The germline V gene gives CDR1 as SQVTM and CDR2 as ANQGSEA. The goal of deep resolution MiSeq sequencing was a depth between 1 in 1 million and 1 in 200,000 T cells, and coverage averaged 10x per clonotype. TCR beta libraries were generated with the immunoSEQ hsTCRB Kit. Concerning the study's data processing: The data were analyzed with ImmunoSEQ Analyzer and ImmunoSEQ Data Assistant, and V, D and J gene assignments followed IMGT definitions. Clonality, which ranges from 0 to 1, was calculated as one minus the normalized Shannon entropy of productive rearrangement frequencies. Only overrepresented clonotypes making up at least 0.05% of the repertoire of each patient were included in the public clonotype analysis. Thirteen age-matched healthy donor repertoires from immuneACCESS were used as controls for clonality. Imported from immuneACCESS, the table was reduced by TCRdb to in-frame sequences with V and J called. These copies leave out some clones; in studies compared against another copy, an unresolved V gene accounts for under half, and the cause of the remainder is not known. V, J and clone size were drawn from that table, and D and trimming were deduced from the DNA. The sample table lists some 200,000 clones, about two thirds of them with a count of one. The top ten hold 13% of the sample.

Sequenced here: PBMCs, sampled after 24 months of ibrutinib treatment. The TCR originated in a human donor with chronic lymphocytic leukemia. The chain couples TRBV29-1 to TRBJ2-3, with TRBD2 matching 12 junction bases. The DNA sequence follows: TGCAGCTTCGGCGTGACTAGCGGGAGTGGTACGCAGTATTTT. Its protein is CSFGVTSGSGTQYF.